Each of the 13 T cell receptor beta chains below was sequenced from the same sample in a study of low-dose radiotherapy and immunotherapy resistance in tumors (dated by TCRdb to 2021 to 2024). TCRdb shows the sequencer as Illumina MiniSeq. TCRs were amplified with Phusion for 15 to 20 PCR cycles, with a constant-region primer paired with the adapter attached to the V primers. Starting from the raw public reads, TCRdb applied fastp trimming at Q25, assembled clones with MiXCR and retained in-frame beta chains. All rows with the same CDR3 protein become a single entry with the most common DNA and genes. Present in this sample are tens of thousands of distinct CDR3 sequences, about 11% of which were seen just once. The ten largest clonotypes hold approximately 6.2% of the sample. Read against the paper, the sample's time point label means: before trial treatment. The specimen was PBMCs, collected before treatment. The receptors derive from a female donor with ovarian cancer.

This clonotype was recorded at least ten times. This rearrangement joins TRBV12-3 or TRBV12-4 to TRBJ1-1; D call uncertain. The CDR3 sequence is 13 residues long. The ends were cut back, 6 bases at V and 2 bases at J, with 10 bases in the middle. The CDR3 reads CASRGAGNTEAFF. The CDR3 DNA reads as TGTGCCAGCAGGGGTGCGGGAAACACTGAAGCTTTCTTT.

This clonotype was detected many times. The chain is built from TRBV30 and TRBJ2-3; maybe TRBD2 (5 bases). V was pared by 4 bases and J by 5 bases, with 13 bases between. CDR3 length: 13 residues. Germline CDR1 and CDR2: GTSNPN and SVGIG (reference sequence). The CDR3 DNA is TGTGCCTGGACCCGAGGGAGTGGAGATACGCAGTATTTT. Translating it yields CAWTRGSGDTQYF.

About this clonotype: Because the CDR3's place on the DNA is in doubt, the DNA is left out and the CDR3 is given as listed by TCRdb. The CDR3 loop is CASSRGVPGELFFF. The chain employs TRBV14 and TRBJ2-2; no check of the table's D call, TRBD1, against the DNA was made. Germline V gives CDR1 SGHDN, CDR2 FVKESK. Both ends counted, the CDR3 spans 14 residues.

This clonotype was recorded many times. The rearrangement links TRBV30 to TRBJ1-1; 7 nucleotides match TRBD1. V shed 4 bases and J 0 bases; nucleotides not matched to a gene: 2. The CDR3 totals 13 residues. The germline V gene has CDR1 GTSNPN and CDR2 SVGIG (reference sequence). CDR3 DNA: TGTGCCTGGACGGGACAGATGAACACTGAAGCTTTCTTT. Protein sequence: CAWTGQMNTEAFF.

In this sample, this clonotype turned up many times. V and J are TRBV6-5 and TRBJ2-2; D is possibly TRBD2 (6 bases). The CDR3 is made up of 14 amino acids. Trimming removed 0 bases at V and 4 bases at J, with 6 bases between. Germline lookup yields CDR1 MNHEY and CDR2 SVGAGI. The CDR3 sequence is CASSYSEGTGELFF. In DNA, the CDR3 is TGTGCCAGCAGTTACTCGGAGGGCACCGGGGAGCTGTTTTTT.

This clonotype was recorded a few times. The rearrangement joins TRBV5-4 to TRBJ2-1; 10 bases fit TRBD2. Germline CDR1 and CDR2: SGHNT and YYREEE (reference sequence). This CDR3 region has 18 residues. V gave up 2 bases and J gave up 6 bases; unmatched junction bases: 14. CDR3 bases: TGTGCCAGCAGCTTTCCCACAGGGGAGCGGGGGGGCAGCAATGAGCAGTTCTTC. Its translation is CASSFPTGERGGSNEQFF.

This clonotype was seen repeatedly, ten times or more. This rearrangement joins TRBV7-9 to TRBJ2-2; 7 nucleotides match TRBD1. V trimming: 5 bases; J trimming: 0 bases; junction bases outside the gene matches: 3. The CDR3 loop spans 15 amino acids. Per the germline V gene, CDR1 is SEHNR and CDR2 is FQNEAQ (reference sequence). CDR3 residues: CASSRGQTNTGELFF. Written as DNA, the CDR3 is TGTGCCAGCAGCAGGGGACAGACGAACACCGGGGAGCTGTTTTTT.

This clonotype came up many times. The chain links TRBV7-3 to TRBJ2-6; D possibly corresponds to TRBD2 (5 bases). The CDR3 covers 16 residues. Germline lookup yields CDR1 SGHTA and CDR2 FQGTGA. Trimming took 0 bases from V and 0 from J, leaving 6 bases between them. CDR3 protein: CASSLTGSSGANVLTF. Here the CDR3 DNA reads TGTGCCAGCAGCTTAACGGGGAGCTCTGGGGCCAACGTCCTGACTTTC.

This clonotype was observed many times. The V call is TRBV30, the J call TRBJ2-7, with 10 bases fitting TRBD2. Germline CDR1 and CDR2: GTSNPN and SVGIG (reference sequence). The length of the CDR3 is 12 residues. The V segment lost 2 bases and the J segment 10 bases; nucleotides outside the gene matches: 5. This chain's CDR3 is CAWSISGRFQYF. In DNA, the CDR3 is TGTGCCTGGAGTATTAGCGGGAGGTTCCAGTACTTC.

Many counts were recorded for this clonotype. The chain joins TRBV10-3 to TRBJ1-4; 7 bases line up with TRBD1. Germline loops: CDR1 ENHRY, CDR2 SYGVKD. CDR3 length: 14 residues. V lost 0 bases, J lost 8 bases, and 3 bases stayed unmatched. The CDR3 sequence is CAISESPGGEKLFF. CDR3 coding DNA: TGTGCCATCAGTGAGTCGCCAGGGGGAGAAAAACTGTTTTTT.

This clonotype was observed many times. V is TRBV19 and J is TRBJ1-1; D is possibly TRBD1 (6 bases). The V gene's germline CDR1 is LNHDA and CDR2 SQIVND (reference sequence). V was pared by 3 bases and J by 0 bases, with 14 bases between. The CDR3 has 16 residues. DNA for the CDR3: TGTGCCAGTAGTATGGGGGGGGCGCTCATGAACACTGAAGCTTTCTTT. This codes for CASSMGGALMNTEAFF.

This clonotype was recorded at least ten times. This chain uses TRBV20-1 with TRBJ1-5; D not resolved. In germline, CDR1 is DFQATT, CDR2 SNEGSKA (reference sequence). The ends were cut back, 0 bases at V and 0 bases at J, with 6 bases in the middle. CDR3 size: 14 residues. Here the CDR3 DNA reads TGCAGTGCTAGAGATTTCGGTAGCAATCAGCCCCAGCATTTT. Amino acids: CSARDFGSNQPQHF.

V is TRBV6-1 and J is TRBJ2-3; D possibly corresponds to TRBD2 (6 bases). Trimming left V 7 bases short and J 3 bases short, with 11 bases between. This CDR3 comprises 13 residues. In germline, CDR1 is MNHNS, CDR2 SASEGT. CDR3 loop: CASTGLPTDTQYF. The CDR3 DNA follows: TGTGCCAGCACGGGACTGCCGACAGATACGCAGTATTTT.